The next 13 T cell receptor beta chains were all read from a single sample in a study of neurological immune-mediated disorders. MiXCR was run by TCRdb on the 5' RACE reads, yielding one entry per CDR3 protein. The sample lists 55,000 to 65,000 distinct CDR3 sequences; 3.5% to 4.5% were seen once. The sample consisted of PBMCs. All receptors come from a woman aged 50 to 65 with multiple sclerosis.

This clonotype was recorded at least ten times. The V gene is TRBV4-3, the J gene TRBJ1-1; possible D gene TRBD1, 6 bases. The V gene's germline CDR1 is LGHNA and CDR2 YSLEER. The V gene lost 0 bases and the J gene lost 11 bases, with 13 bases spanning the gap. The CDR3 has 13 residues. CDR3 DNA sequence: TGCGCCAGCAGCCAAGACCGGACAGAATGGGCTTTCTTT. This codes for CASSQDRTEWAFF.

This clonotype has a count of ten or more. V is TRBV24-1 and J is TRBJ2-3, with D perhaps TRBD1 or TRBD2 (5 bases each). Germline assignment: CDR1 KGHDR and CDR2 SFDVKD. With 5 bases removed from V and 6 bases from J, the gap between germline ends came to 17 bases. CDR3 length equals 15 residues. As DNA, the CDR3 is TGTGCCACCAGTGCTACGGGACCGAAGATGGATACGCAGTATTTT. This codes for CATSATGPKMDTQYF.

This clonotype was seen at least ten times. The V gene is TRBV20-1, the J gene TRBJ2-3; D uncertain. Trimming pared 5 bases from V and 1 base from J, leaving 10 bases between. Germline loops: CDR1 DFQATT, CDR2 SNEGSKA (reference sequence). The CDR3 covers 13 residues. The chain's CDR3 is CSASPAGTDTQYF. CDR3 DNA sequence: TGCAGTGCTTCGCCCGCTGGCACAGATACGCAGTATTTT.

In its sample, this clonotype was seen many times. The rearrangement links TRBV5-6 to TRBJ1-1; TRBD1 might be the D (5 bases). CDR3 length: 14 residues. Germline loops: CDR1 SGHDT, CDR2 YYEEEE. The V and J ends lost 4 bases and 4 bases respectively, with 14 bases between them. The CDR3 loop is CASSPPWGGTEAFF. The CDR3 nucleotides read TGTGCCAGCAGCCCCCCGTGGGGGGGCACTGAAGCTTTCTTT.

The chain's CDR3 is CASSMEGGSYNEQFF. The CDR3 DNA follows: TGTGCCAGTAGTATGGAGGGAGGATCCTACAATGAGCAGTTCTTC. The chain uses TRBV19 and TRBJ2-1; perhaps TRBD2 as D (6 bases). From germline, CDR1 is LNHDA and CDR2 SQIVND (reference sequence). CDR3 length: 15 amino acids. Deletions cut 3 bases from V and 1 base from J, with 10 bases between.

This clonotype occurred many times. The gene calls are TRBV7-2 and TRBJ1-3; no clear D. The CDR3 length is 14 residues. V was cut by 1 base and J by 6 bases, with 10 bases left in between. Per the germline V gene, CDR1 is SGHTA and CDR2 is FQGNSA. This chain's CDR3 is CASSLGGGLNTIYF. CDR3 sequence (DNA): TGTGCCAGCAGCTTAGGCGGAGGGTTAAACACCATATATTTT.

There are many counts of this clonotype. The rearrangement uses TRBV20-1 and TRBJ2-1; 9 nucleotides line up with TRBD2. This CDR3 spans 15 amino acids. Per the germline V gene, CDR1 is DFQATT and CDR2 is SNEGSKA (reference sequence). Germline trimming cut 3 bases from V and 9 bases from J; bases unmatched to any gene: 12. CDR3 coding DNA: TGCAGTGCTAGGGCGGGTAGCGGGAGCGTTGGTGAGCAGTTCTTC. Its protein product is CSARAGSGSVGEQFF.

In its sample, this clonotype was seen many times. The rearrangement joins TRBV12-3 or TRBV12-4 to TRBJ1-1; no definite D call. CDR3 size: 14 residues. Deletions cut 3 bases from V and 1 base from J, with 9 bases between. CDR3: CASSLSARNTEAFF. The CDR3 DNA follows: TGTGCCAGCAGTTTGTCGGCCAGGAACACTGAAGCTTTCTTT.

This clonotype was picked up many times. This rearrangement joins TRBV6-4 to TRBJ2-3, with TRBD2 as a possible D gene (6 bases). V lost 4 bases and J 2 bases, leaving 13 bases between the germline ends. Germline loops: CDR1 MRHNA, CDR2 SNTAGT. This CDR3 has 15 amino acids. CDR3 protein: CASSGLAEATDTQYF. The CDR3 bases are TGTGCCAGCAGTGGATTAGCGGAGGCCACAGATACGCAGTATTTT.

This clonotype appeared many times. V is TRBV6-2 or TRBV6-3 and J is TRBJ2-5, with D possibly matching TRBD2 (5 bases). The CDR3 spans 12 residues. Looked up from germline, CDR1 is MNHEY and CDR2 is SVGEGT. With 8 bases removed from V and 5 bases from J, the gap between germline ends came to 12 bases. The CDR3 nucleotides are TGTGCCAGCGGAGGCATGGAGGAGACCCAGTACTTC. Amino acids: CASGGMEETQYF.

This clonotype was recorded at least ten times. J is TRBJ2-7 and V is TRBV5-5, with D unresolved. The V and J ends lost 0 bases and 2 bases respectively, with 9 bases between them. The CDR3 length is 14 residues. CDR1 is SGHKS and CDR2 is YYEKEE in the germline V gene (reference sequence). CDR3 sequence: CASSLGPAAYEQYF. CDR3 sequence (DNA): TGTGCCAGCAGCTTGGGTCCAGCCGCCTACGAGCAGTACTTC.

This clonotype has more than one count but fewer than ten. A read error may produce the germline difference seen at one junction end. The chain carries TRBV7-9 and TRBJ1-6; perhaps TRBD1 as D (5 bases). Germline V CDR1 and CDR2: SEHNR, FQNEAQ (reference sequence). This CDR3 comprises 16 residues. DNA for the CDR3: TGTGCCAGCAGCGCCGCTTCCGGGACCTATAATTCACCCCTCAACTTT. Its protein is CASSAASGTYNSPLNF.

The sample holds many counts of this clonotype. The V and J genes are TRBV20-1 and TRBJ2-1, with 10 bases that match TRBD2. V was clipped by 2 bases and J by 8 bases; unmatched bases: 6. The CDR3 loop spans 14 amino acids. Germline V gene lookup returns CDR1 DFQATT and CDR2 SNEGSKA (reference sequence). DNA for the CDR3: TGCAGTGCTAGAATGGCTAGCGGGAGTGATGAGCAGTTCTTC. Its protein product is CSARMASGSDEQFF.